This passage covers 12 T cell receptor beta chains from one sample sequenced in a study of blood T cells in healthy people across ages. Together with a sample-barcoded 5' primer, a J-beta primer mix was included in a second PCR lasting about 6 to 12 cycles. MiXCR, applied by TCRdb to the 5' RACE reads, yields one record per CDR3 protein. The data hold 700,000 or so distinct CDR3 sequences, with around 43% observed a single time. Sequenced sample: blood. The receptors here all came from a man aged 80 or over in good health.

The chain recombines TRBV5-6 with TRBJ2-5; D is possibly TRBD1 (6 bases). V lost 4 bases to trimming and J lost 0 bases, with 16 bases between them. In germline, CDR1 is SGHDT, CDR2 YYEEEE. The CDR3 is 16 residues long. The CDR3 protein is CASSPRGYRYQETQYF. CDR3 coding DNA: TGTGCCAGCAGCCCCAGGGGATACAGATACCAAGAGACCCAGTACTTC.

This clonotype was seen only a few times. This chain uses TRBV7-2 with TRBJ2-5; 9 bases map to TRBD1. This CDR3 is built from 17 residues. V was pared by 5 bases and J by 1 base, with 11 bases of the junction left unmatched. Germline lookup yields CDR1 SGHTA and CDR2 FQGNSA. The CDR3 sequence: CASSINRGLGTQETQYF. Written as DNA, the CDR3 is TGTGCCAGCAGCATCAACAGGGGGCTCGGTACCCAAGAGACCCAGTACTTC.

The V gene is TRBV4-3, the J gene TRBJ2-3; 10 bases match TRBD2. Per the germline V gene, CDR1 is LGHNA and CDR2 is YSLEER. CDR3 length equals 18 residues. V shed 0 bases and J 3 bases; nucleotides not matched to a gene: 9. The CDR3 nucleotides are TGCGCCAGCAGCCAAGAACGGCCTAGCGGGGGTATAACAGATACGCAGTATTTT. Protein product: CASSQERPSGGITDTQYF.

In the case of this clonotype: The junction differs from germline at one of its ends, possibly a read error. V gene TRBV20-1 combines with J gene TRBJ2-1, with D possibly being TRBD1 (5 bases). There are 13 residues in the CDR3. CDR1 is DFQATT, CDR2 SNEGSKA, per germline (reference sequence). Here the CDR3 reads CSARRTLYNEQVF. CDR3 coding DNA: TGCAGTGCTAGGCGGACACTGTACAATGAGCAGGTCTTC.

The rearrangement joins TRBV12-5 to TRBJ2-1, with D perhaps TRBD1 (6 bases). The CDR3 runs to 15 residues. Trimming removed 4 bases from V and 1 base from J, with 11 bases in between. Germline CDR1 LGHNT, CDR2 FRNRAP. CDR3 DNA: TGTGCTAGTGGTTCGGGGCAGGGGTCCTACAATGAGCAGTTCTTC. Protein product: CASGSGQGSYNEQFF.

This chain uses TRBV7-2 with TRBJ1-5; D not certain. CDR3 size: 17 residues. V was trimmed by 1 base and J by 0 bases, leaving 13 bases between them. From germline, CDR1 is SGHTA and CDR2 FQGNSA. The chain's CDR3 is CASSLEGVPYSNQPQHF. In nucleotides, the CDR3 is TGTGCCAGCAGCTTAGAGGGTGTGCCCTATAGCAATCAGCCCCAGCATTTT.

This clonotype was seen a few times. Here the CDR3 DNA reads TGCAGTGCTAAGGGTCCAGGGGCTTACGAGCAGTACTTC. It is translated as CSAKGPGAYEQYF. The rearrangement uses TRBV20-1 and TRBJ2-7; TRBD1 is a possible D gene (6 bases). The CDR3 is made up of 13 amino acids. V gave up 4 bases and J gave up 4 bases, with 14 bases separating them. Germline lookup yields CDR1 DFQATT and CDR2 SNEGSKA (reference sequence).

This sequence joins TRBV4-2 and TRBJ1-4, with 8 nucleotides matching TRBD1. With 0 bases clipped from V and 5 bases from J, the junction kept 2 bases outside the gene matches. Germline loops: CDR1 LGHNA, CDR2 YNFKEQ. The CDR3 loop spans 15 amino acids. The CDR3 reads CASSQEGQVNEKLFF. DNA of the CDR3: TGTGCCAGCAGCCAAGAGGGACAGGTGAATGAAAAACTGTTTTTT.

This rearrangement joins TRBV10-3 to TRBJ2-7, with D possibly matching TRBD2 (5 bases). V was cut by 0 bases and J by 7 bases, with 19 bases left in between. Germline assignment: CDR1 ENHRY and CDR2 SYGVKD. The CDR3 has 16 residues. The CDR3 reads CAISESLARIEVEQYF. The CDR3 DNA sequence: TGTGCCATCAGTGAGTCTCTAGCCCGAATAGAAGTAGAGCAGTACTTC.

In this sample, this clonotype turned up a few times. CDR3 sequence reads: CASSPQGGPGYTF. The CDR3 coding sequence is TGTGCCAGCTCACCACAAGGGGGGCCTGGCTACACCTTC. The chain recombines TRBV18 with TRBJ1-2, with TRBD1 as a possible D gene (6 bases). The CDR3 has 13 amino acids. V lost 1 base, J lost 7 bases, and 10 bases lay in between. CDR1 is KGHSH and CDR2 is LQKENI in the germline V gene.

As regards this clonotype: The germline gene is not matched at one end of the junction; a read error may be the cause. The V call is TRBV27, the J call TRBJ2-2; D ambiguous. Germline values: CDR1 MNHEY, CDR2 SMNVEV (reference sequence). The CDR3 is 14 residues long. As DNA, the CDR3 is TGTGCCGGCAGTTTGTCCTACACAACCGGGGAGCTGTTTTTT. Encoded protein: CAGSLSYTTGELFF.

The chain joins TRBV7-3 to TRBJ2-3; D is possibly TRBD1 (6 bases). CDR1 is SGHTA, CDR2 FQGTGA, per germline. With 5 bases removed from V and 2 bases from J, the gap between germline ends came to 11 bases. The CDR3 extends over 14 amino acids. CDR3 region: CASSLRDNTDTQYF. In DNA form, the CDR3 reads TGTGCCAGCAGCCTCCGGGACAACACAGATACGCAGTATTTT. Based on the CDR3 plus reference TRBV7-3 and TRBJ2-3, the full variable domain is GAGVSQTPSNKVTEKGKYVELRCDPISGHTALYWYRQSLGQGPEFLIYFQGTGAADDSGLPNDRFFAVRPEGSVSTLKIQRTERGDSAVYLCASSLRDNTDTQYFGPGTRLTVL.